Given below is one TCR beta chain in context. Its antigen is undetermined. The data stem from a study of memory CD4+ T cells and cytomegalovirus serostatus. General study points: CMV serostatus prediction reached median AUC approximately 0.96, or 0.89 with US-trained model.

The sort gate was single viable CD3+CD4+CD8-CD45RO+ cells for memory CD4+ T cells. Method: immunoSEQ multiplex PCR; TCRdb's copy keeps in-frame clones and lacks some. The sample has tens of thousands of clones, roughly 85% seen once. This clonotype originated in an adult in good health and CMV-seronegative. Some clones in this sample may be carry-over from other donors' samples. Sequencing was performed on memory CD4+ T cells from blood.

The CDR3 region is CATSRVDSPQYF. CDR3 nucleotide sequence: TGTGCCACCAGCAGAGTAGACAGCCCGCAGTACTTC. The J gene is TRBJ2-7, the V gene TRBV15, with a possible D match to TRBD1 (5 bases). Between the trimmed V and J ends, which lost 1 base and 9 bases, there was a span of 10 bases. The germline V gene has CDR1 LNHNV and CDR2 YYDKDF (reference sequence). The CDR3 loop spans 12 amino acids.